Below are 6 T cell receptor beta chains sequenced from a single sample in a study of blood T cell repertoires in COVID-19 (dated by TCRdb to 2020 to 2022). The library came from the immunoSEQ multiplex PCR assay. TCRdb limited this immuneACCESS table to in-frame rearrangements with V and J called. A share of clones is missing; checked studies link under half to unresolved V genes, and the rest is unexplained. This sample is represented by more than 300,000 clones; about 90% of them were singletons. The ten largest clones represent over 9.5% of the sample. Source material: peripheral blood. The receptors stem from a woman aged 25 to 39 with COVID-19, enrolled during active disease.

The rearrangement links TRBV4-3 to TRBJ2-3; D may be TRBD1 (5 bases). Trimming took 8 bases from V and 9 from J, leaving 15 bases between them. CDR3 length equals 12 residues. Germline assignment: CDR1 LGHNA and CDR2 YSLEER. This CDR3 is CASRASAGTQYF. The DNA for the CDR3 is TGCGCCAGCCGAGCGAGCGCAGGGACGCAGTATTTT.

The chain has TRBV11-2 and TRBJ1-5; 7 bases agree with TRBD1. The germline gives CDR1 SGHAT, CDR2 FQNNGV. This CDR3 is 15 amino acids long. Germline trimming cut 7 bases from V and 6 bases from J; bases unmatched to any gene: 12. CDR3 in amino acids: CASTCHDRDAQPQHF. The DNA for the CDR3 is TGTGCCAGCACCTGCCACGACAGGGACGCTCAGCCCCAGCATTTT.

J is TRBJ2-1 and V is TRBV4-3; D is possibly TRBD2 (5 bases). Germline loops: CDR1 LGHNA, CDR2 YSLEER. The CDR3 contains 13 residues. V was pared by 0 bases and J by 5 bases, with 5 bases between. In DNA form, the CDR3 reads TGCGCCAGCAGCCAAGAGAGGGACAATGAGCAGTTCTTC. This translates into CASSQERDNEQFF.

The chain carries TRBV25-1 and TRBJ1-2; D is uncertain. CDR1 is MGHDK, CDR2 SYGVNS, per germline. There are 13 residues in the CDR3. V was pared by 3 bases and J by 2 bases, with 7 bases between. The CDR3 DNA reads TGTGCCAGCAGTGAGAGTATAAACTATGGCTACACCTTC. Its protein product is CASSESINYGYTF.

The V call is TRBV11-2, the J call TRBJ2-7, with 8 nucleotides matching TRBD1. The V segment lost 5 bases and the J segment 3 bases; nucleotides outside the gene matches: 9. Germline assignment: CDR1 SGHAT and CDR2 FQNNGV. The CDR3 length is 15 residues. The CDR3 DNA reads as TGTGCCAGCAGCCGAAGTCTACAGGGGGGCTACGAGCAGTACTTC. Its protein product is CASSRSLQGGYEQYF. The full variable domain, in which reference TRBV11-2 and TRBJ2-7 provide the parts outside the CDR3, is EAGVAQSPRYKIIEKRQSVAFWCNPISGHATLYWYQQILGQGPKLLIQFQNNGVVDDSQLPKDRFSAERLKGVDSTLKIQPAKLEDSAVYLCASSRSLQGGYEQYFGPGTRLTVT.

The V call is TRBV7-9, the J call TRBJ2-5; D is unresolved. Germline CDR1 is SEHNR and CDR2 is FQNEAQ (reference sequence). V lost 2 bases, J lost 5 bases, and 9 bases lay in between. The CDR3 length is 13 residues. The CDR3 reads CASSLTARETQYF. The CDR3 DNA reads TGTGCCAGCAGCTTAACAGCAAGGGAGACCCAGTACTTC.